These 21 T cell receptor beta chains were all obtained from the same sample, sequenced in a study of shared clonotypes between healthy human individuals. Clones were sequenced by immunoSEQ multiplex PCR, and TCRdb holds only the in-frame ones, with some missing. The sample lists some 1,600,000 clones; under 99% were seen once. Sequencing used naive CD4+ T cells sorted from blood. Subset here: CD45RA+ positively selected. These receptors were obtained from a man under 40 in good health.

V gene TRBV2 combines with J gene TRBJ2-7; D not resolved. This CDR3 region has 14 residues. Trimming stripped 6 bases from V and 0 bases from J, with 12 bases between. The germline V gene encodes CDR1 SNHLY and CDR2 FYNNEI. The CDR3 protein is CASRPGMSSYEQYF. The CDR3 DNA sequence: TGTGCCAGCAGGCCCGGTATGAGCTCCTACGAGCAGTACTTC.

The gene calls are TRBV7-8 and TRBJ2-2; 7 nucleotides agree with TRBD1. V lost 3 bases to trimming and J lost 0 bases; unmatched junction nucleotides: 7. The length of the CDR3 is 17 residues. The germline V gene has CDR1 SGHVS and CDR2 FQNEAQ. CDR3 protein: CASSFPLGQTNTGELFF. The CDR3 DNA is TGTGCCAGCAGCTTCCCTTTGGGACAGACGAACACCGGGGAGCTGTTTTTT. The full variable domain, completed using reference TRBV7-8 and TRBJ2-2, is GAGVSQSPRYKVAKRGQDVALRCDPISGHVSLFWYQQALGQGPEFLTYFQNEAQLDKSGLPSDRFFAERPEGSVSTLKIQRTQQEDSAVYLCASSFPLGQTNTGELFFGEGSRLTVL.

The rearrangement uses TRBV7-2 and TRBJ2-5; 9 bases line up with TRBD1. CDR3 length: 18 residues. Germline V gene data show CDR1 as SGHTA and CDR2 as FQGNSA. After removal of 5 bases from V and 1 base from J, the junction contained 14 bases not matched to a gene. CDR3 in amino acids: CASSLHLQGAAFQETQYF. In nucleotides, the CDR3 is TGTGCCAGCAGCCTCCACCTACAGGGGGCCGCATTCCAAGAGACCCAGTACTTC.

The chain links TRBV9 to TRBJ2-3; D possibly corresponds to TRBD1 (6 bases). V was cut by 3 bases and J by 0 bases, with 14 bases left in between. Germline CDR1 reads SGDLS; CDR2 reads YYNGEE. CDR3 size: 16 residues. CDR3 residues: CASSAKQGLSTDTQYF. The CDR3 DNA sequence: TGTGCCAGCAGCGCTAAACAGGGTTTGAGCACAGATACGCAGTATTTT.

The chain uses TRBV5-1 and TRBJ2-7, with 7 bases identical to TRBD1. This CDR3 contains 14 residues. Germline V gene data show CDR1 as SGHRS and CDR2 as YFSETQ. Trimming at V came to 4 bases and at J to 5 bases, leaving 9 bases not matched to a gene. DNA for the CDR3: TGCGCCAGCAGCACATACAGGGGAACGGACGAGCAGTACTTC. Residues: CASSTYRGTDEQYF.

This chain uses TRBV11-2 with TRBJ2-1, with TRBD1 identical over 9 bases. The CDR3 length is 17 residues. J was trimmed by 4 bases and V by 5 bases; bases with no gene match: 12. Looked up from germline, CDR1 is SGHAT and CDR2 is FQNNGV. This CDR3 reads CASSPWTGVTHYNEQFF. In DNA, the CDR3 is TGTGCCAGCAGCCCGTGGACAGGGGTCACCCATTACAATGAGCAGTTCTTC.

This chain connects TRBV5-1 to TRBJ2-1; D call uncertain. V was trimmed by 3 bases and J by 0 bases, leaving 10 bases between them. The germline CDR1 and CDR2 sequences are SGHRS and YFSETQ. This CDR3 spans 15 amino acids. As DNA, the CDR3 is TGCGCCAGCAGCTCCGGTCCCAACTCCTACAATGAGCAGTTCTTC. The encoded protein is CASSSGPNSYNEQFF.

The CDR3 reads CASSMGHMYTEAFF. CDR3 bases: TGTGCCAGTAGTATGGGACATATGTACACTGAAGCTTTCTTT. This chain links TRBV19 with TRBJ1-1, with a possible D match to TRBD1 (6 bases). V was shortened by 3 bases and J by 3 bases, with 11 bases between the two germline ends. CDR1 and CDR2 from the germline V gene are LNHDA and SQIVND (reference sequence). This CDR3 spans 14 amino acids.

This chain uses TRBV25-1 with TRBJ2-1; 7 nucleotides align to TRBD2. This CDR3 has 15 residues. The germline V gene has CDR1 MGHDK and CDR2 SYGVNS. Losses at the gene ends were 4 bases for V and 2 bases for J; bases not matched to a gene: 5. CDR3: CASSAGTTTYNEQFF. The DNA of the CDR3 is TGTGCCAGCAGTGCTGGGACTACAACCTACAATGAGCAGTTCTTC.

The chain carries TRBV4-3 and TRBJ2-2; 11 bases are a match to TRBD2. Looked up from germline, CDR1 is LGHNA and CDR2 is YSLEER. The length of the CDR3 is 16 residues. The junction had 6 bases not matched to a gene; V was cut back by 2 bases and J by 7 bases. The CDR3 sequence is CASSQFLLAGDGELFF. In DNA form, the CDR3 reads TGCGCCAGCAGCCAATTCTTACTAGCGGGAGACGGGGAGCTGTTTTTT.

The J gene is TRBJ1-5, the V gene TRBV6-5; weak D call: TRBD1 (5 bases). This CDR3 has 16 residues. CDR1 is MNHEY, CDR2 SVGAGI, per germline. V was cut by 4 bases and J by 0 bases, with 13 bases left in between. Here the CDR3 reads CASSSTGGSSNQPQHF. In DNA form, the CDR3 reads TGTGCCAGCAGTTCTACAGGTGGCTCTAGCAATCAGCCCCAGCATTTT.

This rearrangement joins TRBV12-2 to TRBJ2-2; the table's D call, TRBD2, was not checked against the DNA. TRBV12-2 is noted as a pseudogene. The CDR3 extends over 19 amino acids. Here the CDR3 DNA reads TGTGCAAGTCGCCCGCCTGGACTAGCGGGACCAAAAAACACCGGGGAGCTGTTTTTT. This encodes CASRPPGLAGPKNTGELFF.

Notes on this clone: Other DNA sequences in this specimen translate into the identical CDR3. This rearrangement joins TRBV5-6 to TRBJ2-7; D not certain. The CDR3 covers 13 residues. Germline loops: CDR1 SGHDT, CDR2 YYEEEE. Trimming stripped 1 base from V and 1 base from J, with 6 bases between. CDR3 region: CASSLSPSYEQYF. CDR3 bases: TGTGCCAGCAGCTTGTCACCTTCCTACGAGCAGTACTTC.

The chain uses TRBV7-9 and TRBJ2-1; perhaps TRBD1 as D (6 bases). Germline values: CDR1 SEHNR, CDR2 FQNEAQ (reference sequence). The CDR3 is 15 amino acids. The V end lost 3 bases, the J end lost 8 bases, and 17 bases lay between the germline ends. CDR3 nucleotides: TGTGCCAGCAGCTTTACAGGGCTTGTACTCTATGAGCAGTTCTTC. Translating gives CASSFTGLVLYEQFF.

This clone has only one observation. This chain links TRBV25-1 with TRBJ2-4; 8 bases agree with TRBD2. V lost 6 bases, J lost 13 bases, and 11 bases stayed unmatched. The CDR3 covers 13 residues. Germline V gene data show CDR1 as MGHDK and CDR2 as SYGVNS. CDR3 loop: CASSQPGGLVQYF. CDR3 bases: TGTGCCAGCAGCCAGCCGGGGGGGCTAGTACAGTACTTC.

V usage is TRBV28 and J usage is TRBJ2-1; TRBD1 agrees at 9 bases. Germline V gene data show CDR1 as MDHEN and CDR2 as SYDVKM. V lost 7 bases and J lost 0; bases outside the gene matches: 4. This CDR3 is 15 amino acids long. The DNA for the CDR3 is TGTGCCAGCACCGGGGACAGGGCCTCCTACAATGAGCAGTTCTTC. As protein: CASTGDRASYNEQFF.

The chain has TRBV4-3 and TRBJ2-2; possible D gene TRBD2, 5 bases. This CDR3 is built from 16 residues. V lost 1 base and J 7 bases, leaving 16 bases between the germline ends. Germline CDR1 is LGHNA and CDR2 is YSLEER. The CDR3 protein is CASSQGALAGLGELFF. In DNA form, the CDR3 reads TGCGCCAGCAGCCAAGGGGCCCTAGCCGGCCTCGGGGAGCTGTTTTTT.

V and J are TRBV29-1 and TRBJ1-2; D gene ambiguous. With 2 bases removed from V and 9 bases from J, the gap between germline ends came to 13 bases. CDR1 SQVTM and CDR2 ANQGSEA come from the germline V gene. The CDR3 is 12 amino acids. CDR3: CSVEFMEWRYTF. The CDR3 bases are TGCAGCGTTGAATTCATGGAGTGGCGCTACACCTTC.

The CDR3 nucleotides are TGTGCCAGCAGCGCCCGCGGGAGACAGGGCACCGGGGAGCTGTTTTTT. It is translated as CASSARGRQGTGELFF. This sequence joins TRBV9 and TRBJ2-2; perhaps D is TRBD1 or TRBD2 (7 bases each). Between the trimmed V and J ends, which lost 3 bases and 4 bases, there was a span of 16 bases. CDR3 length: 16 residues. Germline lookup yields CDR1 SGDLS and CDR2 YYNGEE.

V gene TRBV7-2 combines with J gene TRBJ2-7; D gene unclear. V was pared by 0 bases and J by 0 bases, with 9 bases between. The germline CDR1 and CDR2 sequences are SGHTA and FQGNSA. This CDR3 has 15 amino acids. CDR3 nucleotides: TGTGCCAGCAGCTTAGCGCATGATTACTCCTACGAGCAGTACTTC. This gives the protein CASSLAHDYSYEQYF.

The CDR3 coding sequence is TGCGCCAGCAGGCGGGACCGAGAGACCCAGTACTTC. Its translation is CASRRDRETQYF. The chain combines TRBV5-1 with TRBJ2-5; D may be TRBD2 (6 bases). Per germline, CDR1 SGHRS and CDR2 YFSETQ. The V and J ends lost 5 bases and 4 bases respectively, with 9 bases between them. The CDR3 covers 12 residues.